Following are 30 T cell receptor beta chains from one sample sequenced in a study of blood T cell repertoires in COVID-19. Data came from immunoSEQ multiplex PCR; TCRdb stores just in-frame clones and leaves some out. The sample includes about 200,000 clones, roughly 92% of them seen just once. Sequenced sample: peripheral blood. The receptors were sampled from a man under 40 with COVID-19, enrolled during active disease.

This clone was recorded only once. The CDR3: CASSYAGQGDEQYF. CDR3 in DNA: TGTGCCAGCAGTTACGCGGGACAGGGTGACGAGCAGTACTTC. The chain employs TRBV6-6 and TRBJ2-7; 9 bases are a match to TRBD1. With V trimmed by 2 bases and J by 5 bases, 4 bases remained unmatched. This CDR3 contains 14 residues. The germline V gene encodes CDR1 MNHNY and CDR2 SVGAGI (reference sequence).

The V and J genes are TRBV7-9 and TRBJ1-2; possible D gene TRBD1, 5 bases. CDR3 size: 18 residues. The germline CDR1 and CDR2 sequences are SEHNR and FQNEAQ (reference sequence). V lost 7 bases to trimming and J lost 0 bases, with 24 bases between them. CDR3 in amino acids: CASTPRPQFRASNYGYTF. In nucleotides, the CDR3 is TGTGCCAGCACCCCTAGGCCACAGTTCAGGGCCTCTAACTATGGCTACACCTTC.

V and J are TRBV9 and TRBJ2-2; weak D call: TRBD2 (7 bases). The CDR3 extends over 13 amino acids. The V gene's germline CDR1 is SGDLS and CDR2 YYNGEE. V gave up 2 bases and J gave up 6 bases, with 8 bases separating them. This chain's CDR3 is CASSVGGPGELFF. DNA of the CDR3: TGTGCCAGCAGCGTGGGGGGGCCCGGGGAGCTGTTTTTT.

This chain uses TRBV27 with TRBJ2-5; D gene uncertain. The CDR3 is 14 amino acids. In germline, CDR1 is MNHEY, CDR2 SMNVEV (reference sequence). V lost 6 bases to trimming and J lost 2 bases, with 13 bases between them. The CDR3 loop is CASSHAGSQETQYF. The CDR3 DNA is TGTGCCAGCAGCCACGCCGGGTCACAAGAGACCCAGTACTTC.

V is TRBV12-3 or TRBV12-4 and J is TRBJ2-4; D not resolved. The V gene lost 5 bases and the J gene lost 5 bases, with 10 bases spanning the gap. The CDR3 has 13 amino acids. CDR3 residues: CASSLGNENIQYF. The CDR3 DNA reads TGTGCCAGCAGTCTGGGCAACGAAAACATTCAGTACTTC.

J is TRBJ1-2 and V is TRBV5-1; D uncertain. This CDR3 has 12 residues. Trimming took 4 bases from V and 4 from J, leaving 8 bases between them. Germline CDR1 reads SGHRS; CDR2 reads YFSETQ. The CDR3 here is CASSPEGYGYTF. Here the CDR3 DNA reads TGCGCCAGCAGCCCGGAGGGCTATGGCTACACCTTC.

CDR3 sequence reads: CASSYRGAQETQYF. Here the CDR3 DNA reads TGTGCCAGCAGTTACCGGGGGGCCCAAGAGACCCAGTACTTC. The rearrangement links TRBV6-5 to TRBJ2-5, with D possibly TRBD2 on 7 matching bases. The germline CDR1 and CDR2 sequences are MNHEY and SVGAGI. CDR3 size: 14 residues. V was trimmed by 2 bases and J by 1 base, leaving 8 bases between them.

This clone occurred once. The genes are TRBV19 and TRBJ1-1, with 9 bases matching TRBD1. From germline, CDR1 is LNHDA and CDR2 SQIVND (reference sequence). CDR3 length equals 17 residues. Trimming at V came to 3 bases and at J to 5 bases, leaving 13 bases not matched to a gene. The CDR3 spells CASSITLGTGWETEAFF. In DNA, the CDR3 is TGTGCCAGTAGTATCACCCTTGGGACAGGGTGGGAGACTGAAGCTTTCTTT.

The CDR3 loop reads CASSLRTGMNTEAFF. The CDR3 bases are TGTGCCAGCAGCCTTCGGACGGGAATGAACACTGAAGCTTTCTTT. This chain links TRBV5-4 with TRBJ1-1; D not certain. In germline, CDR1 is SGHNT, CDR2 YYREEE (reference sequence). The CDR3 contains 15 residues. Trimming left V 4 bases short and J 0 bases short, with 13 bases between.

V is TRBV9 and J is TRBJ2-1; the match to TRBD1 covers 9 bases. CDR3 length: 16 residues. Germline CDR1 is SGDLS and CDR2 is YYNGEE. V was clipped by 1 base and J by 4 bases; unmatched bases: 6. CDR3 bases: TGTGCCAGCAGCGTAACCACAGGGGGCGAGTACAATGAGCAGTTCTTC. Its translation is CASSVTTGGEYNEQFF.

The CDR3 protein is CASSPLAGPSYEQYF. DNA for the CDR3: TGCGCCAGCAGCCCACTAGCGGGGCCCTCCTACGAGCAGTACTTC. The J gene is TRBJ2-7, the V gene TRBV5-1; TRBD2 agrees at 10 bases. The ends lost 4 bases at V and 0 bases at J; junction bases unmatched: 4. The CDR3 consists of 15 residues. The germline V gene encodes CDR1 SGHRS and CDR2 YFSETQ.

CDR3 nucleotides: TGCGCCAGCAGCGGCGGGACTGGTGGGTACCAAGAGACCCAGTACTTC. Its protein is CASSGGTGGYQETQYF. The rearrangement joins TRBV5-1 to TRBJ2-5, with TRBD2 as a possible D gene (6 bases). The CDR3 consists of 16 residues. Trimming shortened V by 4 bases and J by 0 bases, and 16 bases separated the two germline ends. Germline values: CDR1 SGHRS, CDR2 YFSETQ. Supplemented by reference TRBV5-1 and TRBJ2-5, the full variable domain reads KAGVTQTPRYLIKTRGQQVTLSCSPISGHRSVSWYQQTPGQGLQFLFEYFSETQRNKGNFPGRFSGRQFSNSRSEMNVSTLELGDSALYLCASSGGTGGYQETQYFGPGTRLLVL.

This chain joins TRBV18 and TRBJ2-3, with a weak D call TRBD1 (6 bases). The V end was cut by 3 bases, the J end by 1 base, with 11 bases between. The V gene's germline CDR1 is KGHSH and CDR2 LQKENI. The CDR3 loop spans 15 amino acids. CDR3 coding DNA: TGTGCCAGCTCACCTCGTAAGGGGGGCACAGATACGCAGTATTTT. Translated: CASSPRKGGTDTQYF.

This chain links TRBV5-1 with TRBJ1-2; 9 nucleotides match TRBD1. Trimming at V came to 4 bases and at J to 8 bases, leaving 6 bases not matched to a gene. This CDR3 spans 13 amino acids. CDR1 SGHRS and CDR2 YFSETQ come from the germline V gene. The CDR3 nucleotides are TGCGCCAGCAGCCCAGGGACAGGGTACGGCTACACCTTC. This codes for CASSPGTGYGYTF. Looking up the rest from reference TRBV5-1 and TRBJ1-2 gives the full variable domain: KAGVTQTPRYLIKTRGQQVTLSCSPISGHRSVSWYQQTPGQGLQFLFEYFSETQRNKGNFPGRFSGRQFSNSRSEMNVSTLELGDSALYLCASSPGTGYGYTFGSGTRLTVV.

The chain recombines TRBV19 with TRBJ1-4, with 7 bases fitting TRBD1. Trimming at V came to 7 bases and at J to 8 bases, leaving 10 bases not matched to a gene. The V gene's germline CDR1 is LNHDA and CDR2 SQIVND (reference sequence). CDR3 length: 14 residues. The DNA for the CDR3 is TGTGCCAGTACCGCTGGACAGGCCCAAGAAAAACTGTTTTTT. Translation: CASTAGQAQEKLFF.

The chain couples TRBV30 to TRBJ1-2; D is unclear. V was shortened by 0 bases and J by 2 bases, with 7 bases between the two germline ends. The CDR3 runs 13 residues. Germline V gene lookup returns CDR1 GTSNPN and CDR2 SVGIG (reference sequence). CDR3 amino acids: CAWSVTENYGYTF. DNA for the CDR3: TGTGCCTGGAGTGTAACTGAGAACTATGGCTACACCTTC.

The chain couples TRBV9 to TRBJ1-2; a possible D gene is TRBD1 (5 bases). Germline CDR1 is SGDLS and CDR2 is YYNGEE. With 4 bases removed from V and 4 bases from J, the gap between germline ends came to 17 bases. The CDR3 runs to 15 residues. CDR3 nucleotides: TGTGCCAGCAGCCCCAACTCCGGGACTTCCTATGGCTACACCTTC. This encodes CASSPNSGTSYGYTF. The full variable domain, with the rest looked up from reference TRBV9 and TRBJ1-2, is DSGVTQTPKHLITATGQRVTLRCSPRSGDLSVYWYQQSLDQGLQFLIQYYNGEERAKGNILERFSAQQFPDLHSELNLSSLELGDSALYFCASSPNSGTSYGYTFGSGTRLTVV.

In this sample, this clone turned up once. V is TRBV6-6 and J is TRBJ1-2; a possible D gene is TRBD1 (5 bases). This CDR3 spans 14 amino acids. From germline, CDR1 is MNHNY and CDR2 SVGAGI (reference sequence). V was cut by 2 bases and J by 5 bases, with 12 bases left in between. CDR3 in DNA: TGTGCCAGCAGTTACAGGGGATCCCCTTATGGCTACACCTTC. Amino acids: CASSYRGSPYGYTF.

This chain links TRBV6-1 with TRBJ1-6, with D hard to call. Trimming shortened V by 1 base and J by 5 bases, and 9 bases separated the two germline ends. Germline V gene sequence: CDR1 MNHNS, CDR2 SASEGT. CDR3 length: 15 residues. In DNA, the CDR3 is TGTGCCAGCAGTGAAGTCGGCGGTAATAATTCACCCCTCCACTTT. Amino acid sequence: CASSEVGGNNSPLHF.

The CDR3 region is CASSLRRGGYNEQFF. In nucleotides, the CDR3 is TGTGCCAGCAGCTTAAGGCGGGGAGGGTACAATGAGCAGTTCTTC. The V and J genes are TRBV11-1 and TRBJ2-1, with 7 bases that match TRBD2. The CDR3 consists of 15 residues. Germline CDR1 SGHAT, CDR2 FQDESV (reference sequence). V lost 2 bases and J lost 4; bases outside the gene matches: 5.

The gene calls are TRBV2 and TRBJ1-6; D perhaps matches TRBD1 (5 bases). The germline V gene encodes CDR1 SNHLY and CDR2 FYNNEI. Trimming left V 2 bases short and J 7 bases short, with 12 bases between. This CDR3 region has 15 residues. The CDR3 DNA reads TGTGCCAGCAGTGAAATTGGGGCAAGCAATTCACCCCTCCACTTT. The encoded protein is CASSEIGASNSPLHF. The full variable domain, rest sourced from reference TRBV2 and TRBJ1-6, is EPEVTQTPSHQVTQMGQEVILRCVPISNHLYFYWYRQILGQKVEFLVSFYNNEISEKSEIFDDQFSVERPDGSNFTLKIRSTKLEDSAMYFCASSEIGASNSPLHFGNGTRLTVT.

The J gene is TRBJ2-1, the V gene TRBV9; no reliable D call. Germline V CDR1 and CDR2: SGDLS, YYNGEE. The CDR3 runs to 14 residues. V was cut by 0 bases and J by 7 bases, with 11 bases left in between. The CDR3 protein is CASSVGIIGNEQFF. The CDR3 DNA is TGTGCCAGCAGCGTAGGGATCATCGGGAATGAGCAGTTCTTC.

The chain recombines TRBV5-3 with TRBJ2-3; D ambiguous. TRBV5-3 is an ORF for which the function is uncertain. Trimming removed 10 bases from V and 4 bases from J, with 10 bases in between. This CDR3 contains 11 residues. This chain's CDR3 is CASEKPDTQYF. CDR3 coding DNA: TGTGCCTCTGAGAAGCCAGATACGCAGTATTTT.

The chain combines TRBV5-4 with TRBJ2-3; TRBD2 aligns across 8 bases. The length of the CDR3 is 15 residues. In germline, CDR1 is SGHNT, CDR2 YYREEE (reference sequence). V shed 2 bases and J 4 bases; nucleotides not matched to a gene: 6. The CDR3 DNA reads TGTGCCAGCAGCTTCGCGGGGGGAGGTGCAGATACGCAGTATTTT. Translated, it gives CASSFAGGGADTQYF. The full variable domain, with the rest looked up from reference TRBV5-4 and TRBJ2-3, is ETGVTQSPTHLIKTRGQQVTLRCSSQSGHNTVSWYQQALGQGPQFIFQYYREEENGRGNFPPRFSGLQFPNYSSELNVNALELDDSALYLCASSFAGGGADTQYFGPGTRLTVL.

The chain links TRBV6-5 to TRBJ2-1; maybe TRBD2 (7 bases). The CDR3 contains 15 residues. Trimming shortened V by 8 bases and J by 7 bases, and 21 bases separated the two germline ends. Germline V gene sequence: CDR1 MNHEY, CDR2 SVGAGI. The chain's CDR3 is CASEKGGVPGNEQFF. The DNA for the CDR3 is TGTGCCAGCGAAAAAGGGGGGGTCCCAGGGAATGAGCAGTTCTTC.

The table lists this clone with a count of one. The chain recombines TRBV2 with TRBJ1-2, with D possibly matching TRBD1 (5 bases). CDR1 SNHLY and CDR2 FYNNEI come from the germline V gene. This CDR3 comprises 14 residues. Trimming pared 6 bases from V and 4 bases from J, leaving 15 bases between. CDR3 protein: CASSAAAGGYGYTF. DNA for the CDR3: TGTGCCAGCAGCGCAGCTGCCGGGGGCTATGGCTACACCTTC.

The chain couples TRBV19 to TRBJ1-2; 8 bases map to TRBD1. The CDR3 consists of 16 residues. V was pared by 8 bases and J by 0 bases, with 11 bases of the junction left unmatched. From germline, CDR1 is LNHDA and CDR2 SQIVND (reference sequence). The CDR3 DNA sequence: TGTGCCAGTTCGTTGCTTTCAGGGGGCTCTAACTATGGCTACACCTTC. Its protein product is CASSLLSGGSNYGYTF.

The chain is built from TRBV3-1 (or the pseudogene TRBV3-2) and TRBJ1-1; 7 nucleotides align to TRBD1. Germline V gives CDR1 LGHDT, CDR2 YNNKEL (reference sequence). The CDR3 contains 16 residues. J lost 6 bases, V lost 5 bases, and 15 bases had no gene match. This CDR3 is CASSIRDSFLTAEAFF. DNA of the CDR3: TGTGCCAGCAGCATACGGGACAGCTTCCTCACGGCTGAAGCTTTCTTT.

This clone was detected only a few times. The chain uses TRBV3-1 (or the pseudogene TRBV3-2) and TRBJ1-5, with TRBD1 as a possible D gene (5 bases). Trimming left V 0 bases short and J 3 bases short, with 9 bases between. This CDR3 has 15 amino acids. CDR1 and CDR2 (germline): LGHDT, YNNKEL (reference sequence). The CDR3 here is CASSQDGGTNQPQHF. CDR3 sequence (DNA): TGTGCCAGCAGCCAAGATGGGGGGACCAATCAGCCCCAGCATTTT.

The chain uses TRBV3-1 (or the pseudogene TRBV3-2) and TRBJ1-2; no definite D call. Trimming stripped 1 base from V and 2 bases from J, with 11 bases between. The germline gives CDR1 LGHDT, CDR2 YNNKEL (reference sequence). CDR3 length: 15 residues. CDR3 nucleotide sequence: TGTGCCAGCAGCCAAGTATCCGGGGAAAACTATGGCTACACCTTC. This translates into CASSQVSGENYGYTF.